The clone carrying this T cell receptor beta chain was observed a handful of times. V was pared by 0 bases and J by 5 bases, with 11 bases between. In germline, CDR1 is SGHNT, CDR2 YYREEE (reference sequence). This CDR3 is built from 15 residues. This entry comes from a study of blood T cell repertoires in COVID-19. Study context: Acute and convalescent COVID-19 samples came from the United States, Italy and Spain. In each case, the material was cDNA or gDNA derived from T cells, B-cell-depleted T cells, or PBMCs.

Authors' data handling: Reference gene primer amplification gave nucleated cell count estimates. Measured with immunoSEQ multiplex PCR; TCRdb has only the in-frame clones, and not every one. D and trimming were read from the DNA, whereas the V and J calls and clone size are those reported in that table. The sample shows roughly 190,000 clones, approximately 80% of them seen only once. Seattle cases were enrolled at active infection and followed longitudinally. Sequencing input: peripheral blood. This TCR derives from a woman in her 40s with COVID-19, enrolled during active disease. V usage is TRBV5-4 and J usage is TRBJ2-2; the D is unclear. CDR3 nucleotide sequence: TGTGCCAGCAGCTTGGCGGTGAGGTCGACCGGGGAGCTGTTTTTT. Its translation is CASSLAVRSTGELFF.